This T cell receptor (beta chain) originates from a study of Ad26.COV2.S vaccination and SARS-CoV-2 variants. Findings of the study overall: People who got the vaccine had more spike-specific TCR breadth than people who got placebo. The TCR-based breadth and depth measures might underestimate overall T cell responses. The breadth of spike-specific CD8+ and CD4+ T cell responses after vaccination was reportedly substantial.

Treatment described: 15 to 20 received Ad26.COV2.S at low or high dose, single or two shots; 5 received placebo; per-sample allocation not given. Following the first vaccine or placebo injection, samples were taken on day 63. Its platform was an Ad26 vector, and its expressed antigen was Wuhan-strain SARS-CoV-2 spike. Remarks on this clone: Its target is not known.

The CDR3 contains 13 residues. Trimming took 3 bases from V and 0 from J, leaving 7 bases between them. From germline, CDR1 is SGHRS and CDR2 YFSETQ. Libraries were prepared by immunoSEQ multiplex PCR; TCRdb keeps only in-frame clonotypes and omits some of them. The sample lists about 350,000 clones, roughly 84% occurring once. The rearrangement joins TRBV5-1 to TRBJ2-7; no reliable D call. This sequence was found in a person aged 18-65 years who received the Ad26.COV2.S COVID-19 vaccine or a placebo. This sample comprised peripheral blood, obtained in a trial of Ad26.COV2.S vaccine versus placebo. CDR3 DNA sequence: TGCGCCAGCAGCTCCACAGTCTCCTACGAGCAGTACTTC. Residues: CASSSTVSYEQYF.